A selection of T cell receptor beta chains follows, all from one sample in a study of cytotoxic CD8 clonotypes in ibrutinib-treated CLL. Repertoires were generated with immunoSEQ multiplex PCR, while TCRdb's copy carries only in-frame clones and drops some. Among under 150,000 clones listed, 84% were seen once. Sequenced here: PBMCs, sampled after 24 months of ibrutinib treatment. Receptors were obtained from a human donor with chronic lymphocytic leukemia. Both conserved end residues are part of each CDR3. D genes are given only for firm matches. Only some rows state a clone size, as once, few, many or a class for expanded clones.

CASSLERTSGNTIYF | TGTGCCAGCAGCTTAGAGAGGACGTCAGGAAACACCATATATTTT | TRBV7-9 | . | TRBJ1-3 | .
CASLGPTAYTGELFF | TGTGCCAGCCTTGGGCCCACAGCGTACACCGGGGAGCTGTTTTTT | TRBV2 | . | TRBJ2-2 | .
CASSVERGLEAFF | TGTGCCAGCAGTGTTGAGCGGGGCCTAGAAGCTTTCTTT | TRBV6-1 | . | TRBJ1-1 | once
CASSYVRGGLFHEQYF | TGTGCCAGCAGCTATGTACGAGGGGGCCTGTTCCACGAGCAGTACTTC | TRBV5-4 | TRBD1 | TRBJ2-7 | .
CASSTRTAYPYGYTF | TGTGCCAGTAGCACGAGGACAGCTTATCCATATGGCTACACCTTC | TRBV19 | . | TRBJ1-2 | .
CASSLSGRVGEQYF | TGCGCCAGCAGCTTGTCTGGCAGGGTAGGCGAGCAGTACTTC | TRBV5-1 | . | TRBJ2-7 | .
CASSTSGTDYNEQFF | TGCGCCAGCAGCACTTCCGGGACAGATTACAATGAGCAGTTCTTC | TRBV5-1 | TRBD1 | TRBJ2-1 | .
CASSLSPSFQWTEAFF | TGTGCCAGCAGTCTTAGCCCTAGTTTTCAGTGGACTGAAGCTTTCTTT | TRBV27 | . | TRBJ1-1 | once
CASFRTGRGTDTQYF | TGTGCCAGCTTTCGGACAGGGCGAGGCACAGATACGCAGTATTTT | TRBV27 | TRBD1 | TRBJ2-3 | .
CASSPRGLDEQYF | TGTGCCAGTAGTCCGAGGGGGCTGGACGAGCAGTACTTC | TRBV19 | TRBD1 | TRBJ2-7 | .
CASSKDRGSSYEQYF | TGTGCCAGCAGTAAAGACAGGGGAAGCTCCTACGAGCAGTACTTC | TRBV5-6 | TRBD1 | TRBJ2-7 | .
CACFRGSNWNSPLHF | TGTGCCTGCTTTAGAGGTTCCAACTGGAATTCACCCCTCCACTTT | TRBV30 | . | TRBJ1-6 | few
CASSLGGSGGATFYEQYF | TGTGCCAGCAGCTTGGGTGGTAGCGGGGGGGCAACCTTCTACGAGCAGTACTTC | TRBV5-4 | TRBD2 | TRBJ2-7 | .
CASSIAVGSNSPLHF | TGTGCCAGTAGTATCGCGGTAGGCAGTAATTCACCCCTCCACTTT | TRBV19 | . | TRBJ1-6 | .
CASSLRASGNQPQHF | TGTGCCAGCAGTTTGAGGGCCTCAGGGAATCAGCCCCAGCATTTT | TRBV28 | . | TRBJ1-5 | .
CASSTVWGARKFF | TGTGCCAGCAGTACTGTTTGGGGGGCCCGGAAGTTCTTC | TRBV27 | . | TRBJ2-1 | .
CASSQNRDRDEKLFF | TGCGCCAGCAGCCAAAACCGGGACAGGGATGAAAAACTGTTTTTT | TRBV4-3 | TRBD1 | TRBJ1-4 | .
CASSQGTSGGFWPADTQYF | TGCGCCAGCAGCCAAGGGACTAGCGGGGGATTTTGGCCGGCAGATACGCAGTATTTT | TRBV4-1 | TRBD2 | TRBJ2-3 | .
CASKATGGTEAFF | TGTGCCAGCAAGGCAACAGGGGGCACTGAAGCTTTCTTT | TRBV6-6 | TRBD1 | TRBJ1-1 | .
CASSYRDPDNEQFF | TGTGCCAGCAGTTACCGGGACCCGGACAATGAGCAGTTCTTC | TRBV28 | . | TRBJ2-1 | .
CASSEVSEQYF | TGTGCCAGCAGTGAGGTTTCCGAGCAGTACTTC | TRBV2 | . | TRBJ2-7 | .
CASGPLGRGPGELFF | TGTGCCAGCGGCCCCCTCGGGAGGGGGCCCGGGGAGCTGTTTTTT | TRBV28 | . | TRBJ2-2 | .
CAWSVDGGPLYGYTF | TGTGCCTGGAGTGTAGATGGGGGTCCCCTCTATGGCTACACCTTC | TRBV30 | . | TRBJ1-2 | .
CASSIRGRSEAFF | TGTGCCAGTAGTATAAGGGGCAGGAGTGAAGCTTTCTTT | TRBV19 | . | TRBJ1-1 | .
CASSDIAGNYNEQFF | TGTGCCAGCAGTGACATAGCGGGGAACTACAATGAGCAGTTCTTC | TRBV28 | TRBD2 | TRBJ2-1 | .
CASSQTGQQETQYF | TGTGCCAGCTCACAGACAGGGCAACAAGAGACCCAGTACTTC | TRBV18 | TRBD1 | TRBJ2-5 | .
CASSSYQAFLQETQYF | TGTGCCAGCAGTTCCTATCAGGCCTTTCTCCAAGAGACCCAGTACTTC | TRBV6-5 | . | TRBJ2-5 | .
CASSSIAGTFSGNTIYF | TGTGCCAGCAGCTCCATTGCCGGGACATTCTCTGGAAACACCATATATTTT | TRBV11-2 | . | TRBJ1-3 | .
CASSFKGRSMNTEAFF | TGTGCCAGCAGCTTTAAAGGGAGGAGTATGAACACTGAAGCTTTCTTT | TRBV5-6 | . | TRBJ1-1 | .